These 5 T cell receptor beta chains originate from one sample sequenced in a study of T cells in Graves' hyperthyroidism and ophthalmopathy. Using RNA transcripts as the source, TCR beta CDR3 regions were amplified. Researchers ran a first-round RT-PCR on the TCR CDR3 using the HTBI primer set. TCRdb used MiXCR to reprocess the multiplex PCR reads, holding one entry per CDR3 protein. This sample has fewer than 450,000 distinct CDR3 sequences, with roughly a sixth found just once. Source material: blood. The receptors stem from a woman aged 25 to 39 with Graves' hyperthyroidism that later progressed to Graves' ophthalmopathy.

This clonotype was recorded a few times. This chain links TRBV12-3 or TRBV12-4 with TRBJ2-5, with D tentatively TRBD2 (6 bases). V lost 10 bases, J lost 1 base, and 13 bases lay in between. The CDR3 length is 13 residues. The CDR3 DNA follows: TGTGCCACATGCGGGGAGAGCCAAGAGACCCAGTACTTC. Amino acids: CATCGESQETQYF.

Of note for this clonotype: It may be a read error: a sequence one base away is much more abundant. This chain uses TRBV29-1 with TRBJ2-1, with D perhaps assigned TRBD1 or TRBD2 (5 bases each). In germline, CDR1 is SQVTM, CDR2 ANQGSEA. The CDR3 loop spans 13 amino acids. For the CDR3, the DNA is TGCAGCGTCCTGGGGGAGTCCTGCAATGAGCAGTTCTTC. This gives the protein CSVLGESCNEQFF.

The table lists this clonotype with a few counts. V gene TRBV27 combines with J gene TRBJ2-1; 12 bases agree with TRBD2. V shed 2 bases, J shed 8 bases, and the junction held 7 bases outside the gene matches. The germline V gene has CDR1 MNHEY and CDR2 SMNVEV (reference sequence). This CDR3 has 16 residues. The CDR3 DNA is TGTGCCAGCAGTTTACTGACTAGCGGGGGCCCGGATGAGCAGTTCTTC. It specifies CASSLLTSGGPDEQFF.

In its sample, this clonotype was seen many times. The CDR3 loop is CASRRFTGELFF. In DNA form, the CDR3 reads TGTGCCAGTCGGAGGTTCACCGGGGAGCTGTTTTTT. The chain employs TRBV19 and TRBJ2-2, with D possibly TRBD2 on 5 matching bases. CDR1 and CDR2 from the germline V gene are LNHDA and SQIVND (reference sequence). V gave up 8 bases and J gave up 4 bases, with 8 bases separating them. The CDR3 is 12 residues long.

This clonotype was detected only a few times. V usage is TRBV14 and J usage is TRBJ2-3; no clear D gene. This CDR3 comprises 12 residues. Germline CDR1 reads SGHDN; CDR2 reads FVKESK. The V gene lost 4 bases and the J gene lost 6 bases, with 8 bases spanning the gap. The CDR3, as DNA: TGTGCCAGCAGCCTATCCTTTGATACGCAGTATTTT. Translated, it gives CASSLSFDTQYF.